The clone carrying this T cell receptor beta chain was seen only a few times. The assay was immunoSEQ multiplex PCR, and TCRdb's table has in-frame clones only and misses some. The sample yields about 80,000 clones, around 89% seen once. These data originate in a study of technical replicates of blood from several donors. This CDR3 has 17 amino acids. V was pared by 5 bases and J by 0 bases, with 20 bases between. Germline V gene lookup returns CDR1 PRHDT and CDR2 FYEKMQ (reference sequence). The sample consisted of T cells isolated from PBMCs. V gene TRBV13 combines with J gene TRBJ2-7; possibly TRBD1 for D (5 bases). This clonotype originated in a human donor in good health. The CDR3 nucleotides are TGTGCCAGCAGCCATACCGAGGCAGGGCTCTCCTCCTACGAGCAGTACTTC. It encodes CASSHTEAGLSSYEQYF.